Following are 20 T cell receptor beta chains from one sample sequenced in a study of regulatory T cells in long-lasting Graves disease. TCR beta libraries were built with iRepertoire HTBI primers and Arm-PCR of CDR3 regions. Via MiXCR, TCRdb re-called the multiplex PCR reads, giving one row per CDR3 protein. The data hold roughly 430,000 distinct CDR3 sequences, with 21% observed a single time. Time point specified: persistent/refractory GD, antithyroid drugs over 5 years with positive TRAb. PBMC-extracted RNA yielded the TCR library. The sequenced sample was peripheral blood mononuclear cells (PBMCs), obtained when the disease was refractory, from a patient treated with antithyroid drugs. The receptors stem from a female donor with Graves disease.

This clonotype came up a few times. This rearrangement joins TRBV15 to TRBJ2-7; tentatively, D is TRBD2 (5 bases). The CDR3 is 13 amino acids. The V gene's germline CDR1 is LNHNV and CDR2 YYDKDF (reference sequence). The V end was cut by 8 bases, the J end by 4 bases, with 15 bases between. The CDR3 protein is CATAAPPGYEQYF. CDR3 sequence (DNA): TGTGCCACCGCGGCCCCCCCGGGGTACGAGCAGTACTTC.

The chain employs TRBV18 and TRBJ1-5; D gene uncertain. CDR1 is KGHSH and CDR2 is LQKENI in the germline V gene. This CDR3 region has 13 residues. V gave up 5 bases and J gave up 0 bases, with 5 bases separating them. This chain's CDR3 is CASSKNSNQPQHF. The CDR3, as DNA: TGTGCCAGCTCAAAGAATAGCAATCAGCCCCAGCATTTT.

This clonotype was counted a few times. One end of the junction is discordant with germline, which a read error may explain. The chain has TRBV20-1 and TRBJ1-1; D is unresolved. Germline-derived CDR1 and CDR2 are DFQATT and SNEGSKA (reference sequence). The length of the CDR3 is 10 residues. The CDR3 loop is CSGKNAEAFF. CDR3 in DNA: TGCAGTGGAAAGAACGCTGAAGCTTTCTTT.

The chain uses TRBV27 and TRBJ2-7, with 10 bases lining up with TRBD2. Per the germline V gene, CDR1 is MNHEY and CDR2 is SMNVEV (reference sequence). The V segment lost 5 bases and the J segment 3 bases; nucleotides outside the gene matches: 7. The CDR3 sequence is 15 residues long. CDR3 nucleotides: TGTGCCAGCAGTCCTGTTGGGACTAGCGACTACGAGCAGTACTTC. Translation gives CASSPVGTSDYEQYF.

For this clonotype: A far larger clone is only one base removed, so a read error is likely. The rearrangement joins TRBV6-1 to TRBJ2-5, with 10 bases aligning to TRBD1. V gave up 2 bases and J gave up 4 bases; unmatched junction bases: 1. The CDR3 is 14 amino acids. Germline V gives CDR1 MNHNS, CDR2 SASEGT. CDR3 sequence (DNA): TGTGCCAGCAGTGAACGGACAGGGGGAGAGACCCAGTACTTC. Amino acid sequence: CASSERTGGETQYF.

The chain carries TRBV18 and TRBJ2-3, with 11 positions matching TRBD2. J gave up 5 bases and V 2 bases, and 0 bases lay outside the gene matches. CDR1 and CDR2 (germline): KGHSH, LQKENI. The CDR3 consists of 14 residues. DNA for the CDR3: TGTGCCAGCTCACCAGGGACTAGCGGAGATACGCAGTATTTT. It encodes CASSPGTSGDTQYF.

With regard to this clonotype: With a much larger clone just one base away, this may be a read error. This CDR3 is CASSLSGTTYGQYF. CDR3 DNA: TGTGCCAGCAGCTTAAGCGGGACGACCTACGGGCAGTACTTC. V gene TRBV7-3 combines with J gene TRBJ2-7, with a weak D call TRBD2 (6 bases). The CDR3 length is 14 residues. CDR1 SGHTA and CDR2 FQGTGA come from the germline V gene. The full variable domain, its missing parts supplied by reference TRBV7-3 and TRBJ2-7, is GAGVSQTPSNKVTEKGKYVELRCDPISGHTALYWYRQSLGQGPEFLIYFQGTGAADDSGLPNDRFFAVRPEGSVSTLKIQRTERGDSAVYLCASSLSGTTYGQYFGPGTRLTVT.

The chain joins TRBV7-8 to TRBJ2-7; 14 bases match TRBD2. From germline, CDR1 is SGHVS and CDR2 FQNEAQ. The CDR3 contains 22 residues. V shed 1 base and J 2 bases; nucleotides not matched to a gene: 19. CDR3 nucleotide sequence: TGTGCCAGCAGCTTAGAGATGAAGCAGGACGGGACTAGCGGGAGTACCCCCTACGAGCAGTACTTC. This sequence encodes CASSLEMKQDGTSGSTPYEQYF. Supplemented by reference TRBV7-8 and TRBJ2-7, the full variable domain reads GAGVSQSPRYKVAKRGQDVALRCDPISGHVSLFWYQQALGQGPEFLTYFQNEAQLDKSGLPSDRFFAERPEGSVSTLKIQRTQQEDSAVYLCASSLEMKQDGTSGSTPYEQYFGPGTRLTVT.

This chain uses TRBV9 with TRBJ2-7; D possibly corresponds to TRBD1 (5 bases). Germline V gives CDR1 SGDLS, CDR2 YYNGEE. This CDR3 contains 16 residues. The germline V and J ends were trimmed by 4 bases and 2 bases, with 19 bases remaining between them. The chain's CDR3 is CASSPFPQGQTYEQYF. The CDR3 nucleotides are TGTGCCAGCAGCCCCTTCCCTCAGGGCCAGACCTACGAGCAGTACTTC.

The chain has TRBV7-9 and TRBJ1-1; D possibly corresponds to TRBD1 (6 bases). The CDR3 is 14 amino acids. V lost 0 bases to trimming and J lost 3 bases, with 8 bases between them. The germline V gene encodes CDR1 SEHNR and CDR2 FQNEAQ (reference sequence). For the CDR3, the DNA is TGTGCCAGCAGCTTAGCACAGGGCTACACTGAAGCTTTCTTT. The encoded protein is CASSLAQGYTEAFF. The whole variable domain, remainder taken from reference TRBV7-9 and TRBJ1-1, is DTGVSQNPRHKITKRGQNVTFRCDPISEHNRLYWYRQTLGQGPEFLTYFQNEAQLEKSRLLSDRFSAERPKGSFSTLEIQRTEQGDSAMYLCASSLAQGYTEAFFGQGTRLTVV.

This clonotype was seen repeatedly, ten times or more. V gene TRBV2 combines with J gene TRBJ1-4, with D possibly being TRBD1 (5 bases). The germline V and J ends were trimmed by 8 bases and 6 bases, with 10 bases remaining between them. This CDR3 spans 12 amino acids. Germline-derived CDR1 and CDR2 are SNHLY and FYNNEI. Written as DNA, the CDR3 is TGTGCCAGCGAGGGACTTGATGAAAAACTGTTTTTT. As protein: CASEGLDEKLFF.

This clonotype was observed at least ten times. At one of its ends the junction is not consistent with the germline gene, which may arise from a read error. The chain joins TRBV28 to TRBJ2-7; 12 bases align to TRBD2. Germline V lookup: CDR1 MDHEN, CDR2 SYDVKM. This CDR3 has 12 amino acids. CDR3 in amino acids: CASSSWTSGASF. The CDR3 DNA follows: TGTGCCAGCAGTTCATGGACTAGCGGGGCCAGCTTC.

The table lists this clonotype with many counts. V and J are TRBV3-1 and TRBJ2-7; 9 nucleotides match TRBD2. From germline, CDR1 is LGHDT and CDR2 YNNKEL (reference sequence). The J segment lost 5 bases and the V segment lost 0 bases, leaving 8 bases of the junction unmatched. This CDR3 comprises 16 residues. The CDR3 sequence is CASSQEGSSGMHEQYF. The CDR3 coding sequence is TGTGCCAGCAGCCAAGAGGGCTCTAGCGGGATGCACGAGCAGTACTTC.

Worth noting for this clonotype: Just one base apart from a much larger clone, this may be a read error. The chain links TRBV28 to TRBJ2-1; possible D gene TRBD1, 7 bases. CDR3 length equals 16 residues. Germline V gene sequence: CDR1 MDHEN, CDR2 SYDVKM. The V and J ends lost 6 bases and 1 base respectively, with 16 bases between them. The CDR3 coding sequence is TGTGCCAGCAGCGAACAGGGGACTGGTTCCTACAATGAGCAGTTCTTC. Protein product: CASSEQGTGSYNEQFF. The full variable domain, with the rest looked up from reference TRBV28 and TRBJ2-1, is DVKVTQSSRYLVKRTGEKVFLECVQDMDHENMFWYRQDPGLGLRLIYFSYDVKMKEKGDIPEGYSVSREKKERFSLILESASTNQTSMYLCASSEQGTGSYNEQFFGPGTRLTVL.

This clonotype was recorded at least ten times. This sequence joins TRBV28 and TRBJ1-6, with D possibly matching TRBD1 (6 bases). V was trimmed by 3 bases and J by 9 bases, leaving 18 bases between them. CDR3 length: 16 amino acids. Germline loops: CDR1 MDHEN, CDR2 SYDVKM. CDR3 coding DNA: TGTGCCAGCAGTTTCACTCACAGGGCTAGTTTTTCACCCCTCCACTTT. This gives the protein CASSFTHRASFSPLHF.

This clonotype was picked up many times. The rearrangement links TRBV28 to TRBJ2-1; 12 nucleotides agree with TRBD2. The length of the CDR3 is 16 residues. With V trimmed by 1 base and J by 7 bases, 5 bases remained unmatched. Looked up from germline, CDR1 is MDHEN and CDR2 is SYDVKM. The chain's CDR3 is CASSLLTSGGPNEQFF. DNA for the CDR3: TGTGCCAGCAGTTTATTAACTAGCGGGGGGCCTAATGAGCAGTTCTTC. Supplemented by reference TRBV28 and TRBJ2-1, the full variable domain reads DVKVTQSSRYLVKRTGEKVFLECVQDMDHENMFWYRQDPGLGLRLIYFSYDVKMKEKGDIPEGYSVSREKKERFSLILESASTNQTSMYLCASSLLTSGGPNEQFFGPGTRLTVL.

This clonotype was detected many times. The chain uses TRBV11-1 and TRBJ2-1, with 7 bases fitting TRBD1. Germline V gene data show CDR1 as SGHAT and CDR2 as FQDESV (reference sequence). CDR3 length equals 15 residues. J gave up 6 bases and V 5 bases, and 10 bases lay outside the gene matches. The CDR3 coding sequence is TGTGCCAGCAGCCCTACAGGGGTACGTCGCAATGAGCAGTTCTTC. Translation: CASSPTGVRRNEQFF.

The rearrangement joins TRBV27 to TRBJ2-2; D may correspond to TRBD1 or TRBD2 (5 bases each). This CDR3 is built from 19 residues. Germline-derived CDR1 and CDR2 are MNHEY and SMNVEV (reference sequence). V was clipped by 4 bases and J by 5 bases, with 26 bases between them. The DNA for the CDR3 is TGTGCCAGCAGTTACCGAGACGGGACCCACAGGCGTTGGACCGGGGAGCTGTTTTTT. It encodes CASSYRDGTHRRWTGELFF.

This clonotype was recorded at least ten times. The chain links TRBV2 to TRBJ1-1, with D possibly being TRBD1 (5 bases). This CDR3 spans 15 amino acids. CDR1 and CDR2 (germline): SNHLY, FYNNEI. With 7 bases removed from V and 4 bases from J, the gap between germline ends came to 19 bases. The CDR3 reads CASIFGQGLLTEAFF. Here the CDR3 DNA reads TGTGCCAGCATTTTCGGGCAGGGCCTTCTCACTGAAGCTTTCTTT.

The chain joins TRBV28 to TRBJ2-3; 9 nucleotides line up with TRBD2. The CDR3 sequence is 15 residues long. Losses at the gene ends were 5 bases for V and 8 bases for J; bases not matched to a gene: 11. The germline V gene has CDR1 MDHEN and CDR2 SYDVKM. This chain's CDR3 is CASSPPGLAPSTQYF. The CDR3 nucleotides are TGTGCCAGCAGTCCACCGGGACTAGCCCCTAGTACGCAGTATTTT.